A single sample is the source of the 28 T cell receptor beta chains below, sequenced in a study of blood T cell repertoires in COVID-19. Profiling relied on immunoSEQ multiplex PCR, and the TCRdb table lists in-frame clones only, not all of them. Of under 450,000 clones listed, over 80% are singletons. The sample comprised PBMCs or T cells enriched from blood (not recorded which). Source of these receptors: a woman between 45 and 65 years old who had recovered from COVID-19.

The count of this clone is one. The V call is TRBV21-1, the J call TRBJ2-3; the table calls TRBD1, which could not be checked here. TRBV21-1 is a pseudogene segment. The CDR3 is 16 residues long. The CDR3 DNA sequence: TGTGCCAGCAGCAAAGGTATGAGACAGACCTCACGTACGCAGTATTTT. This gives the protein CASSKGMRQTSRTQYF.

There are a few counts of this clone. The chain carries TRBV5-4 and TRBJ1-4; D ambiguous. CDR3 size: 13 residues. The V end lost 1 base, the J end lost 6 bases, and 7 bases lay between the germline ends. Looked up from germline, CDR1 is SGHNT and CDR2 is YYREEE (reference sequence). CDR3 loop: CASSLLEDEKLFF. CDR3 nucleotide sequence: TGTGCCAGCAGCTTGTTGGAGGATGAAAAACTGTTTTTT. Combining the CDR3 with reference TRBV5-4 and TRBJ1-4 gives the whole variable domain ETGVTQSPTHLIKTRGQQVTLRCSSQSGHNTVSWYQQALGQGPQFIFQYYREEENGRGNFPPRFSGLQFPNYSSELNVNALELDDSALYLCASSLLEDEKLFFGSGTQLSVL.

V is TRBV28 and J is TRBJ1-1; no clear D. V was shortened by 10 bases and J by 1 base, with 16 bases between the two germline ends. Germline CDR1 and CDR2: MDHEN and SYDVKM. The CDR3 loop spans 14 amino acids. In nucleotides, the CDR3 is TGTGCCACCGCCGTCCGGTCTTGGAACACTGAAGCTTTCTTT. Amino acid sequence: CATAVRSWNTEAFF.

V and J are TRBV9 and TRBJ2-1; 13 nucleotides match TRBD2. The CDR3 sequence is 17 residues long. The germline gives CDR1 SGDLS, CDR2 YYNGEE. The V and J ends lost 4 bases and 4 bases, in that order; junction bases with no gene match: 8. As DNA, the CDR3 is TGTGCCAGCAGCCCTTGGACTAGCGGGGGCCAATACAATGAGCAGTTCTTC. It yields the protein CASSPWTSGGQYNEQFF.

Only a few counts were recorded for this clone. V usage is TRBV7-6 and J usage is TRBJ2-1, with 9 nucleotides matching TRBD2. V was clipped by 10 bases and J by 6 bases; unmatched bases: 13. This CDR3 contains 15 residues. Germline V lookup: CDR1 SGHVS, CDR2 FNYEAQ. CDR3 in DNA: TGTGCCACCGATCAGACTAGCGGAGTACCCAATGAGCAGTTCTTC. Translation: CATDQTSGVPNEQFF.

This clone appeared once. The chain is built from TRBV6-5 and TRBJ2-7; D gene unclear. The V gene lost 6 bases and the J gene lost 1 base, with 13 bases spanning the gap. Looked up from germline, CDR1 is MNHEY and CDR2 is SVGAGI. This CDR3 comprises 14 residues. The CDR3 nucleotides read TGTGCCAGCAGCGACGGCAGAGGTTCCTACGAGCAGTACTTC. Amino acid sequence: CASSDGRGSYEQYF.

The chain joins TRBV27 to TRBJ2-1; no reliable D call. Germline V gene lookup returns CDR1 MNHEY and CDR2 SMNVEV (reference sequence). This CDR3 is 12 amino acids long. The V and J ends lost 5 bases and 3 bases respectively, with 5 bases between them. The CDR3 sequence is CASSPNYNEQFF. For the CDR3, the DNA is TGTGCCAGCAGTCCCAACTACAATGAGCAGTTCTTC.

This chain connects TRBV20-1 to TRBJ1-2; TRBD1 is a possible D gene (5 bases). The V gene's germline CDR1 is DFQATT and CDR2 SNEGSKA (reference sequence). This CDR3 comprises 14 residues. The germline V and J ends were trimmed by 3 bases and 0 bases, with 11 bases remaining between them. The CDR3 DNA sequence: TGCAGTGCTAGTAGGACATCATCTAACTATGGCTACACCTTC. Translated: CSASRTSSNYGYTF.

The chain has TRBV6-2 or TRBV6-3 and TRBJ1-2; possible D gene TRBD1, 5 bases. The CDR3 sequence is 14 residues long. Germline CDR1 MNHEY, CDR2 SVGEGT. The ends were cut back, 6 bases at V and 5 bases at J, with 16 bases in the middle. As DNA, the CDR3 is TGTGCCAGCAGCCGAGAGGACACCGGGTATGGCTACACCTTC. This sequence encodes CASSREDTGYGYTF.

The V and J genes are TRBV19 and TRBJ2-7; D unclear. The CDR3 runs to 16 residues. Looked up from germline, CDR1 is LNHDA and CDR2 is SQIVND (reference sequence). V was pared by 1 base and J by 2 bases, with 15 bases between. The CDR3 DNA reads TGTGCCAGTAGTATAGGGCGGCGCTTAACTACCTACGAGCAGTACTTC. It specifies CASSIGRRLTTYEQYF.

The rearrangement joins TRBV2 to TRBJ1-3, with D unresolved. V dropped 6 bases and J dropped 2 bases, with 17 bases sitting between them. The CDR3 spans 16 residues. Germline V gene sequence: CDR1 SNHLY, CDR2 FYNNEI. CDR3 coding DNA: TGTGCCAGCAGGGGAGGCTCGGCTTGGGCTGGAAACACCATATATTTT. This gives the protein CASRGGSAWAGNTIYF.

V usage is TRBV11-2 and J usage is TRBJ1-6; weak D call: TRBD1 (6 bases). Trimming cost V 4 bases and J 0 bases, with 10 bases left between them. The CDR3 totals 16 residues. Per the germline V gene, CDR1 is SGHAT and CDR2 is FQNNGV. The CDR3 sequence: CASSSTRGSYNSPLHF. The CDR3 DNA follows: TGTGCCAGCAGCTCGACCAGGGGCTCCTATAATTCACCCCTCCACTTT.

The chain employs TRBV14 and TRBJ1-1, with 8 bases matching TRBD1. This CDR3 comprises 20 residues. The V gene end was trimmed by 0 bases and the J gene end by 0 bases; junction bases not matched to a gene: 15. Per the germline V gene, CDR1 is SGHDN and CDR2 is FVKESK. The CDR3 DNA reads TGTGCCAGCAGCCAAGAACCGCGGACAGGGACGGTAAAAATGAACACTGAAGCTTTCTTT. Its protein product is CASSQEPRTGTVKMNTEAFF.

The chain carries TRBV14 and TRBJ2-7; 11 bases are shared with TRBD2. Germline-derived CDR1 and CDR2 are SGHDN and FVKESK. Trimming removed 2 bases from V and 1 base from J; junction bases left unmatched: 10. The CDR3 runs to 18 residues. The CDR3 is CASSQTMLAGGHSYEQYF. The CDR3 coding sequence is TGTGCCAGCAGCCAAACAATGTTAGCGGGGGGGCATTCCTACGAGCAGTACTTC.

J is TRBJ1-3 and V is TRBV6-2 or TRBV6-3; 7 bases match TRBD1. The CDR3 totals 13 residues. Unmatched junction bases numbered 8, after V lost 6 bases and J lost 9 bases. Germline V CDR1 and CDR2: MNHEY, SVGEGT. The CDR3 region is CASSQQGTSTIYF. CDR3 nucleotides: TGTGCCAGCAGCCAACAGGGGACCAGCACCATATATTTT.

The J gene is TRBJ1-1, the V gene TRBV5-6; TRBD1 matches 10 bases. J gave up 4 bases and V 2 bases, and 8 bases lay outside the gene matches. Germline V CDR1 and CDR2: SGHDT, YYEEEE. This CDR3 comprises 16 residues. As DNA, the CDR3 is TGTGCCAGCAGCTTACCGGGACAGGGGCAGACCACTGAAGCTTTCTTT. Protein: CASSLPGQGQTTEAFF.

Points on this clone: The same CDR3 also results from other DNA sequences found in this sample. The chain is built from TRBV7-3 and TRBJ1-1, with D unclear. V lost 2 bases and J 1 base, leaving 5 bases between the germline ends. The CDR3 is 13 amino acids. Germline V gene data show CDR1 as SGHTA and CDR2 as FQGTGA. CDR3 in DNA: TGTGCCAGCAGCTTAGGGAGGAACACTGAAGCTTTCTTT. Amino acids: CASSLGRNTEAFF. Full variable domain (outside the CDR3, taken from reference TRBV7-3 and TRBJ1-1): GAGVSQTPSNKVTEKGKYVELRCDPISGHTALYWYRQSLGQGPEFLIYFQGTGAADDSGLPNDRFFAVRPEGSVSTLKIQRTERGDSAVYLCASSLGRNTEAFFGQGTRLTVV.

The chain joins TRBV30 to TRBJ2-2; tentative D call: TRBD2 (5 bases). The germline gives CDR1 GTSNPN, CDR2 SVGIG (reference sequence). The CDR3 has 12 amino acids. V gave up 8 bases and J gave up 5 bases, with 12 bases separating them. CDR3 in amino acids: CAGLTGTGELFF. CDR3 in DNA: TGTGCCGGATTAACGGGAACCGGGGAGCTGTTTTTT.

The rearrangement uses TRBV7-2 and TRBJ2-2; D unresolved. V lost 1 base and J lost 1, with 10 bases in between. CDR1 is SGHTA, CDR2 FQGNSA, per germline. CDR3 size: 16 residues. The CDR3 sequence is CASSLGPQENTGELFF. In DNA, the CDR3 is TGTGCCAGCAGCTTAGGTCCCCAGGAGAACACCGGGGAGCTGTTTTTT.

This clone was found many times. The chain employs TRBV27 and TRBJ2-1, with TRBD1 identical over 8 bases. After removal of 6 bases from V and 2 bases from J, the junction contained 9 bases not matched to a gene. The CDR3 is 16 residues long. Germline V gene lookup returns CDR1 MNHEY and CDR2 SMNVEV (reference sequence). Written as DNA, the CDR3 is TGTGCCAGCAGCTTACAAGGACAGGGAGCCTACAATGAGCAGTTCTTC. This sequence encodes CASSLQGQGAYNEQFF.

CDR3 sequence reads: CASSPTVPGNTIYF. The CDR3 DNA follows: TGTGCCAGCAGCCCGACAGTGCCTGGAAACACCATATATTTT. The chain combines TRBV7-2 with TRBJ1-3, with a possible D match to TRBD1 (5 bases). This CDR3 spans 14 amino acids. V was shortened by 5 bases and J by 2 bases, with 10 bases between the two germline ends. From germline, CDR1 is SGHTA and CDR2 FQGNSA.

This clone was found once. This rearrangement joins TRBV19 to TRBJ1-1; TRBD1 matches at 8 bases. V shed 6 bases, J shed 4 bases, and the junction held 7 bases outside the gene matches. Germline CDR1 LNHDA, CDR2 SQIVND (reference sequence). The CDR3 is 14 amino acids. The DNA of the CDR3 is TGTGCCAGTAGCCGCGCAGGGGGCAGCACTGAAGCTTTCTTT. This encodes CASSRAGGSTEAFF.

The chain joins TRBV7-3 to TRBJ1-2; D is uncertain. Trimming took 0 bases from V and 6 from J, leaving 8 bases between them. The CDR3 contains 13 residues. Germline V gives CDR1 SGHTA, CDR2 FQGTGA. CDR3 DNA: TGTGCCAGCAGCTTAACAGGAGATAATGGCTACACCTTC. Translating gives CASSLTGDNGYTF. Drawing the rest from reference TRBV7-3 and TRBJ1-2, the complete variable domain is GAGVSQTPSNKVTEKGKYVELRCDPISGHTALYWYRQSLGQGPEFLIYFQGTGAADDSGLPNDRFFAVRPEGSVSTLKIQRTERGDSAVYLCASSLTGDNGYTFGSGTRLTVV.

This chain uses TRBV6-5 with TRBJ2-1; tentatively, D is TRBD2 (5 bases). From germline, CDR1 is MNHEY and CDR2 SVGAGI. The V end lost 8 bases, the J end lost 4 bases, and 12 bases lay between the germline ends. The CDR3 runs 13 residues. The CDR3 coding sequence is TGTGCCAGCGGAACGACTATTTACAATGAGCAGTTCTTC. This sequence encodes CASGTTIYNEQFF.

This chain links TRBV6-5 with TRBJ1-3; no reliable D call. Germline CDR1 is MNHEY and CDR2 is SVGAGI. CDR3 length equals 15 residues. Trimming took 2 bases from V and 7 from J, leaving 15 bases between them. CDR3 protein: CASSYAQAHGNTIYF. The CDR3 DNA is TGTGCCAGCAGTTACGCGCAGGCTCATGGGAACACCATATATTTT.

This clone was detected once. The genes are TRBV12-5 and TRBJ2-5; TRBD2 aligns across 13 bases. Trimming removed 4 bases from V and 2 bases from J; junction bases left unmatched: 10. This CDR3 is built from 18 residues. The germline gives CDR1 LGHNT, CDR2 FRNRAP. The CDR3 nucleotides read TGTGCTAGTGGTTCAACTAGCGGGGGGGCATGGGGACAAGAGACCCAGTACTTC. The encoded protein is CASGSTSGGAWGQETQYF.

This clone has only a few counts. The DNA for the CDR3 is TGCGCCAGCAGCCAAGAGGCGGGCTCGAATGAAAAACTGTTTTTT. This sequence encodes CASSQEAGSNEKLFF. The chain has TRBV4-3 and TRBJ1-4; D is undetermined. The V and J ends lost 0 bases and 5 bases respectively, with 10 bases between them. The CDR3 runs to 15 residues. Per the germline V gene, CDR1 is LGHNA and CDR2 is YSLEER.

CDR3 DNA sequence: TGTGCCAGCAGCCTAAAACCACCCGGACTAGCGGGATCATATGAGCAGTTCTTC. This translates into CASSLKPPGLAGSYEQFF. The chain links TRBV13 to TRBJ2-1; 12 bases align to TRBD2. The CDR3 spans 18 residues. Germline assignment: CDR1 PRHDT and CDR2 FYEKMQ (reference sequence). Trimming cost V 5 bases and J 8 bases; bases outside gene matches: 16.